The following is a TCR beta chain sequence with its context. Its antigen remains unidentified. Produced via immunoSEQ multiplex PCR; TCRdb's table is partial and in-frame only. The repertoire holds about 750,000 clones, with 80% to 95% as singletons. The data were taken from a study of shared clonotypes between healthy human individuals. Findings and limits, study-wide: Naive subsets tended to show greater estimated richness than memory subsets.

CDR3 length: 15 residues. Germline-derived CDR1 and CDR2 are MGHRA and YSYEKL. Deletions cut 0 bases from V and 0 bases from J, with 9 bases between. The naive CD8 fraction comprised CD45RO-negative cells positively selected for CCR7 and excluded terminally differentiated effector memory CD45RA+ cells. The sequencing sample was made of naive CD8+ T cells sorted from blood. The chain joins TRBV4-1 to TRBJ2-7; D call uncertain. The clonotype comes from a man under 40 in good health. The CDR3 DNA sequence: TGCGCCAGCAGCCAAGAAGAGAAGGTCTCCTACGAGCAGTACTTC. Its protein is CASSQEEKVSYEQYF.